Listed below are T cell receptor beta chains from one sample, sequenced in a study of CD8+CD57+ T cells in acquired aplastic anemia. TCRdb independently ran MiXCR on the reads; one entry per CDR3 protein. The sample lists hundreds of thousands of distinct CDR3 sequences; 45% to 70% were seen once. Sequencing was done on a sample of sorted CD4+, CD8+, or CD8+CD57+ T cells (not recorded which) from PBMCs. These receptors were obtained from a human donor with severe aplastic anemia or a healthy control (not recorded which). The CDR3 runs from the conserved cysteine through the conserved F or W.

CDR3 protein: CASSSARPGHKAFF
V gene: TRBV7-2
J gene: TRBJ1-1

CDR3 protein: CASSLSEEFDSPLHF
V gene: TRBV7-9
J gene: TRBJ1-6

CDR3 protein: CSVAWTSGVGTDTQYF
V gene: TRBV29-1
J gene: TRBJ2-3

CDR3 protein: CAWSFTGATEAFF
V gene: TRBV30
J gene: TRBJ1-1

CDR3 protein: CASSLSSFIRTASGANVLTF
V gene: TRBV7-6
J gene: TRBJ2-6

CDR3 protein: CSANKGTSVATQYF
V gene: TRBV29-1
J gene: TRBJ2-5

CDR3 protein: CASSEYSQETQYF
V gene: TRBV2
J gene: TRBJ2-5

CDR3 protein: CSARVPGRGSYEQYF
V gene: TRBV20-1
J gene: TRBJ2-7

CDR3 protein: CSASPVLQVNYGYTF
V gene: TRBV20-1
J gene: TRBJ1-2

CDR3 protein: CASSSRQGPPPLHF
V gene: TRBV7-2
J gene: TRBJ1-6

CDR3 protein: CSAGDTVKETQYF
V gene: TRBV20-1
J gene: TRBJ2-5

CDR3 protein: CASSEYTEAFF
V gene: TRBV6-6
J gene: TRBJ1-1

CDR3 protein: CASSLALAGVNTEAFF
V gene: TRBV5-4
J gene: TRBJ1-1

CDR3 protein: CASSLQPSYEQYF
V gene: TRBV5-8
J gene: TRBJ2-7

CDR3 protein: CSVPGDNIGPQHF
V gene: TRBV20-1
J gene: TRBJ1-5

CDR3 protein: CASSLVLQGDGYTF
V gene: TRBV5-6
J gene: TRBJ1-2

CDR3 protein: CASSVGTSGSTQYF
V gene: TRBV9
J gene: TRBJ2-5